Following are 20 T cell receptor beta chains from one sample sequenced in a study of T cell repertoires in cytomegalovirus infection. The antigens of these receptors remain unknown. In TCRdb, the reads were re-called with MiXCR into one record per CDR3 protein. The sample lists 230,000 or so distinct CDR3 sequences, roughly 34% occurring once. The sample was CD8+ T cells from cultured PBMCs, taken from culture after CMV antigen stimulation. Receptors were obtained from a human donor in good health (CMV status not recorded). Some clones in this sample may be carry-over from other donors' samples.

V gene TRBV14 combines with J gene TRBJ2-1; tentative D call: TRBD1 (7 bases). The CDR3 length is 13 residues. Per the germline V gene, CDR1 is SGHDN and CDR2 is FVKESK. V lost 4 bases and J 8 bases, leaving 12 bases between the germline ends. The CDR3 sequence is CASSLQGGDEQFF. CDR3 DNA: TGTGCCAGCAGCCTGCAGGGGGGAGATGAGCAGTTCTTC.

This chain joins TRBV7-6 and TRBJ2-1; D is ambiguous. The V end was cut by 5 bases, the J end by 7 bases, with 6 bases between. This CDR3 region has 11 residues. Germline loops: CDR1 SGHVS, CDR2 FNYEAQ. The CDR3 DNA reads as TGTGCCAGCAGCACGACAAATGAGCAGTTCTTC. This gives the protein CASSTTNEQFF. Based on the CDR3 plus reference TRBV7-6 and TRBJ2-1, the full variable domain is GAGVSQSPRYKVTKRGQDVALRCDPISGHVSLYWYRQALGQGPEFLTYFNYEAQQDKSGLPNDRFSAERPEGSISTLTIQRTEQRDSAMYRCASSTTNEQFFGPGTRLTVL.

The CDR3 nucleotides are TGTGCCAGCAGATCGGGCGGGGGTCGGGAGCAGTTCTTC. It translates to CASRSGGGREQFF. J is TRBJ2-1 and V is TRBV7-9; 7 bases are a match to TRBD2. This CDR3 is built from 13 residues. Losses at the gene ends were 6 bases for V and 10 bases for J; bases not matched to a gene: 9. CDR1 SEHNR and CDR2 FQNEAQ come from the germline V gene (reference sequence).

DNA of the CDR3: TGCAGCGTTGAAGGGGTAAGGGGAACAGATACGCAGTATTTT. This sequence encodes CSVEGVRGTDTQYF. The gene calls are TRBV29-1 and TRBJ2-3, with a tentative D call TRBD1 (5 bases). CDR1 and CDR2 (germline): SQVTM, ANQGSEA. The CDR3 extends over 14 amino acids. Between the trimmed V and J ends, which lost 1 base and 3 bases, there was a span of 11 bases.

The chain recombines TRBV7-3 with TRBJ2-4; either TRBD1 or TRBD2 may supply D (5 bases each). Germline CDR1 reads SGHTA; CDR2 reads FQGTGA. The V end was cut by 4 bases, the J end by 1 base, with 8 bases between. CDR3 length equals 14 residues. CDR3 bases: TGTGCCAGCAGCTCTGAGGGGGCCAAAAACATTCAGTACTTC. This translates into CASSSEGAKNIQYF.

This chain links TRBV27 with TRBJ1-6; 7 positions agree with TRBD1. There are 16 residues in the CDR3. The junction had 4 bases not matched to a gene; V was cut back by 2 bases and J by 3 bases. The germline V gene has CDR1 MNHEY and CDR2 SMNVEV (reference sequence). CDR3 sequence reads: CASSLPRQGYNSPLHF. CDR3 nucleotide sequence: TGTGCCAGCAGTTTACCTCGACAGGGCTATAATTCACCCCTCCACTTT.

This clonotype was seen more than once but under ten times. CDR3 DNA: TGTGCCAGCAGCTTAGGTTACGGGGCCGAGACTGAAGCTTTCTTT. As protein: CASSLGYGAETEAFF. The chain joins TRBV7-6 to TRBJ1-1; D is perhaps TRBD1 (5 bases). The CDR3 runs to 15 residues. The V and J ends lost 1 base and 5 bases respectively, with 14 bases between them. CDR1 SGHVS and CDR2 FNYEAQ come from the germline V gene. The full variable domain, its missing parts supplied by reference TRBV7-6 and TRBJ1-1, is GAGVSQSPRYKVTKRGQDVALRCDPISGHVSLYWYRQALGQGPEFLTYFNYEAQQDKSGLPNDRFSAERPEGSISTLTIQRTEQRDSAMYRCASSLGYGAETEAFFGQGTRLTVV.

This clonotype was seen a few times. The chain couples TRBV10-1 to TRBJ2-3; 8 bases fit TRBD2. The CDR3 runs 16 residues. CDR1 WNHNN and CDR2 SYGVQD come from the germline V gene (reference sequence). V was pared by 2 bases and J by 6 bases, with 10 bases of the junction left unmatched. CDR3 nucleotide sequence: TGCGCCAGCAGTGAGATATTAGCGGGGCTTGGGGATACGCAGTATTTT. Translation gives CASSEILAGLGDTQYF.

This clonotype has more than one count but fewer than ten. V usage is TRBV7-7 and J usage is TRBJ1-2; D possibly corresponds to TRBD1 (5 bases). Germline-derived CDR1 and CDR2 are SSHAT and FNYEAQ (reference sequence). The CDR3 totals 18 residues. V shed 6 bases and J shed 1 base, with 24 bases lying between them. The CDR3 sequence is CASSGGDRRRSINYGYTF. CDR3 DNA: TGTGCCAGCAGTGGGGGGGACCGACGGAGATCGATTAACTATGGCTACACCTTC.

As for this clonotype: A junction end diverges from the germline sequence, so it may reflect a read error. This chain links TRBV15 with TRBJ2-5; D remains ambiguous. The germline CDR1 and CDR2 sequences are LNHNV and YYDKDF (reference sequence). CDR3 size: 17 residues. The CDR3 region is CATSRERAVTSQEIQYF. The DNA for the CDR3 is TGTGCCACCAGCAGAGAAAGAGCAGTGACCTCCCAAGAGATCCAGTACTTC.

There are a few counts of this clonotype. CDR3 sequence reads: CSARERSNTGELFF. The CDR3 DNA sequence: TGCAGTGCTAGAGAACGGTCGAACACCGGGGAGCTGTTTTTT. The rearrangement joins TRBV20-1 to TRBJ2-2, with unresolved D. CDR1 DFQATT and CDR2 SNEGSKA come from the germline V gene (reference sequence). This CDR3 is 14 amino acids long. V was shortened by 0 bases and J by 0 bases, with 5 bases between the two germline ends.

The chain joins TRBV7-8 to TRBJ1-1; maybe TRBD1 (5 bases). CDR1 is SGHVS and CDR2 is FQNEAQ in the germline V gene. Trimming took 5 bases from V and 1 from J, leaving 8 bases between them. The CDR3 sequence is 13 residues long. CDR3 sequence: CASSRGENTEAFF. The CDR3 DNA follows: TGTGCCAGCAGCCGAGGGGAGAACACTGAAGCTTTCTTT.

Of note for this clonotype: Compared with germline, one end of the junction differs, possibly owing to a read error. J is TRBJ1-1 and V is TRBV27; D not resolved. The CDR3 has 11 residues. The germline V gene encodes CDR1 MNHEY and CDR2 SMNVEV (reference sequence). The CDR3 loop reads CASVGGGETAF. CDR3 DNA sequence: TGTGCCAGCGTAGGAGGAGGCGAAACGGCTTTT.

This clonotype was observed a handful of times. The chain has TRBV6-5 and TRBJ2-1; TRBD2 matches 7 bases. J lost 7 bases, V lost 2 bases, and 2 bases had no gene match. Germline CDR1 MNHEY, CDR2 SVGAGI. The CDR3 extends over 13 amino acids. The CDR3 sequence: CASSYGRGNEQFF. CDR3 bases: TGTGCCAGCAGTTACGGGAGGGGAAATGAGCAGTTCTTC.

The V call is TRBV7-9, the J call TRBJ2-1; 11 nucleotides align to TRBD1. Germline assignment: CDR1 SEHNR and CDR2 FQNEAQ (reference sequence). The V gene end was trimmed by 5 bases and the J gene end by 1 base; junction bases not matched to a gene: 7. The CDR3 totals 17 residues. CDR3 protein: CASSHSGTGGSYNEQFF. CDR3 sequence (DNA): TGTGCCAGCAGCCATTCCGGGACAGGGGGGTCCTACAATGAGCAGTTCTTC.

This clonotype was counted only a few times. The gene calls are TRBV9 and TRBJ1-1; a possible D gene is TRBD1 (5 bases). V lost 0 bases, J lost 5 bases, and 14 bases lay in between. The CDR3 covers 15 residues. From germline, CDR1 is SGDLS and CDR2 YYNGEE. The DNA for the CDR3 is TGTGCCAGCAGCGTAGGGGGCGGCTGGCGAACTGAAGCTTTCTTT. Encoded protein: CASSVGGGWRTEAFF.

This chain uses TRBV19 with TRBJ1-2; D is unclear. The germline V and J ends were trimmed by 5 bases and 4 bases, with 20 bases remaining between them. The CDR3 length is 16 residues. CDR1 is LNHDA and CDR2 is SQIVND in the germline V gene (reference sequence). In DNA form, the CDR3 reads TGTGCCAGTAGTGACTTCTTCTACCTACCTTCCTATGGCTACACCTTC. Its protein product is CASSDFFYLPSYGYTF.

This clonotype was detected ten times or more. V usage is TRBV7-9 and J usage is TRBJ2-2; no reliable D call. Germline values: CDR1 SEHNR, CDR2 FQNEAQ (reference sequence). Trimming took off 7 bases at V and 3 bases at J, with 18 bases between the two ends. The CDR3 is 16 amino acids. CDR3 in amino acids: CASIRGPSRDTGELFF. CDR3 DNA sequence: TGTGCCAGCATTAGAGGACCCTCGAGAGACACCGGGGAGCTGTTTTTT.

The chain has TRBV9 and TRBJ1-5, with D unresolved. V was clipped by 0 bases and J by 2 bases, with 9 bases between them. This CDR3 has 15 residues. The germline V gene has CDR1 SGDLS and CDR2 YYNGEE. The CDR3 DNA follows: TGTGCCAGCAGCGTAGAAGGTGTTGGCAATCAGCCCCAGCATTTT. As protein: CASSVEGVGNQPQHF. The variable domain in full, with the rest retrieved from reference TRBV9 and TRBJ1-5, is DSGVTQTPKHLITATGQRVTLRCSPRSGDLSVYWYQQSLDQGLQFLIQYYNGEERAKGNILERFSAQQFPDLHSELNLSSLELGDSALYFCASSVEGVGNQPQHFGDGTRLSIL.

The J gene is TRBJ1-5, the V gene TRBV18, with D unresolved. Germline V lookup: CDR1 KGHSH, CDR2 LQKENI. This CDR3 has 15 residues. Trimming shortened V by 4 bases and J by 2 bases, and 12 bases separated the two germline ends. The CDR3 bases are TGTGCCAGCTCACGGACGGATTCGGGCAATCAGCCCCAGCATTTT. Residues: CASSRTDSGNQPQHF.